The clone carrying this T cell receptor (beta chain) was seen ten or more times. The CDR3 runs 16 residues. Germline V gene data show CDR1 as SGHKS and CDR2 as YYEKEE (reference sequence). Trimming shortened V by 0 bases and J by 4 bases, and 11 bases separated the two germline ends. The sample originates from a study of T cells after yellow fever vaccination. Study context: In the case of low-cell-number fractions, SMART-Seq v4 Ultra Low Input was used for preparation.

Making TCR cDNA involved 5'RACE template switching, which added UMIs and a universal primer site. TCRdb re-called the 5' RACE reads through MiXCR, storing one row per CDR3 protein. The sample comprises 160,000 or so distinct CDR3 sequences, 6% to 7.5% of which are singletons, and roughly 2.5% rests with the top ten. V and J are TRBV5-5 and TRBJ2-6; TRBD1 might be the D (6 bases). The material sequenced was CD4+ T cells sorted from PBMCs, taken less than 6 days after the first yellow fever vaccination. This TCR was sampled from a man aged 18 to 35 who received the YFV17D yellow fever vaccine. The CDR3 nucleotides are TGTGCCAGCAGCTTGGTGTCAGGGGCCGGGGCCAACGTCCTGACTTTC. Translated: CASSLVSGAGANVLTF.